Shown below are 27 T cell receptor beta chains from a single sample sequenced in a study of blood T cells in healthy people across ages. A second 7 to 11 cycle PCR used barcoded and J-beta primers. In TCRdb, the 5' RACE reads were re-called with MiXCR into one record per CDR3 protein. The data hold 1.2 million to 1.5 million distinct CDR3 sequences, with about 43% observed a single time. The sample comprised blood. These receptor sequences come from a woman aged 18-30 years in good health.

This clonotype was picked up a small number of times. The rearrangement joins TRBV2 to TRBJ1-2, with a weak D call TRBD1 (6 bases). The germline V and J ends were trimmed by 3 bases and 3 bases, with 14 bases remaining between them. The CDR3 runs to 15 residues. The germline V gene has CDR1 SNHLY and CDR2 FYNNEI. The CDR3 DNA sequence: TGTGCCAGCAGTGACAGGGGCTATGGAGACTATGGCTACACCTTC. Residues: CASSDRGYGDYGYTF.

The chain joins TRBV7-3 to TRBJ2-1; unclear D gene. This CDR3 region has 16 residues. V lost 4 bases to trimming and J lost 0 bases, with 13 bases between them. The germline V gene encodes CDR1 SGHTA and CDR2 FQGTGA. The CDR3, as DNA: TGTGCCAGCAGCTCCCCCACAGCCTCCTCCTACAATGAGCAGTTCTTC. Translated, it gives CASSSPTASSYNEQFF.

This clonotype was seen more than once but under ten times. The CDR3 nucleotides read TGTGCCAGCAGTACACAGGTTCCTGGGGCCAACGTCCTGACTTTC. Encoded protein: CASSTQVPGANVLTF. This chain joins TRBV2 and TRBJ2-6; possibly TRBD1 for D (5 bases). Germline-derived CDR1 and CDR2 are SNHLY and FYNNEI. This CDR3 is built from 15 residues. V was pared by 5 bases and J by 2 bases, with 10 bases between.

This clonotype was seen a handful of times. J is TRBJ2-5 and V is TRBV20-1; D is unclear. V dropped 3 bases and J dropped 6 bases, with 17 bases sitting between them. CDR3 size: 14 residues. Germline V gene sequence: CDR1 DFQATT, CDR2 SNEGSKA (reference sequence). CDR3 loop: CSASKPSLGQTQYF. The CDR3 region has the DNA TGCAGTGCTAGTAAACCCTCCTTGGGTCAGACCCAGTACTTC.

This clonotype has more than one count but fewer than ten. CDR3 in amino acids: CASSLVLGPSYNEQFF. DNA of the CDR3: TGTGCCAGCAGCTTAGTCCTGGGACCCTCCTACAATGAGCAGTTCTTC. The chain is built from TRBV7-2 and TRBJ2-1; TRBD1 or TRBD2 may be the D gene (5 bases each). Looked up from germline, CDR1 is SGHTA and CDR2 is FQGNSA. The CDR3 totals 16 residues. Trimming shortened V by 1 base and J by 0 bases, and 10 bases separated the two germline ends.

The chain carries TRBV30 and TRBJ2-3; tentatively, D is TRBD2 (5 bases). Germline V gene sequence: CDR1 GTSNPN, CDR2 SVGIG (reference sequence). The V and J ends lost 6 bases and 6 bases respectively, with 16 bases between them. This CDR3 spans 13 amino acids. CDR3 nucleotides: TGTGCCTGCCGGACTTGGCCACATGATACGCAGTATTTT. Amino acid sequence: CACRTWPHDTQYF.

The chain carries TRBV9 and TRBJ2-7; no reliable D call. Germline CDR1 and CDR2: SGDLS and YYNGEE. This CDR3 is built from 16 residues. V shed 0 bases and J shed 7 bases, with 20 bases lying between them. Written as DNA, the CDR3 is TGTGCCAGCAGCGTAGCTCCGGGCCTATCATACAATGAGCAGTACTTC. Residues: CASSVAPGLSYNEQYF.

The rearrangement uses TRBV7-9 and TRBJ2-5, with 8 positions matching TRBD2. The length of the CDR3 is 15 residues. Trimming cost V 4 bases and J 4 bases; bases outside gene matches: 8. Germline V gene sequence: CDR1 SEHNR, CDR2 FQNEAQ (reference sequence). The CDR3 DNA reads TGTGCCAGCAGCTCCAATCGGGAGGGGCCAGAGACCCAGTACTTC. It encodes CASSSNREGPETQYF.

This clonotype was counted only a few times. This sequence joins TRBV28 and TRBJ2-7; D call uncertain. Germline V gene data show CDR1 as MDHEN and CDR2 as SYDVKM. The length of the CDR3 is 13 residues. V lost 7 bases and J 0 bases, leaving 10 bases between the germline ends. The CDR3 region has the DNA TGTGCCAGCAACCCCCACGTCTCCTACGAGCAGTACTTC. Translated: CASNPHVSYEQYF. Supplemented by reference TRBV28 and TRBJ2-7, the full variable domain reads DVKVTQSSRYLVKRTGEKVFLECVQDMDHENMFWYRQDPGLGLRLIYFSYDVKMKEKGDIPEGYSVSREKKERFSLILESASTNQTSMYLCASNPHVSYEQYFGPGTRLTVT.

In its sample, this clonotype was seen a few times. This sequence joins TRBV7-9 and TRBJ2-1; unclear D gene. The CDR3 runs to 11 residues. CDR1 is SEHNR and CDR2 is FQNEAQ in the germline V gene (reference sequence). V was cut by 5 bases and J by 10 bases, with 9 bases left in between. The CDR3 region has the DNA TGTGCCAGCAGCCGGAGCCACGAGCAGTTCTTC. Encoded protein: CASSRSHEQFF.

This rearrangement joins TRBV27 to TRBJ1-6, with TRBD1 as a possible D gene (5 bases). The CDR3 sequence is 14 residues long. Between the trimmed V and J ends, which lost 2 bases and 7 bases, there was a span of 9 bases. In germline, CDR1 is MNHEY, CDR2 SMNVEV (reference sequence). CDR3 region: CASSLRGLNSPLHF. DNA for the CDR3: TGTGCCAGCAGTTTAAGGGGATTGAATTCACCCCTCCACTTT.

V is TRBV15 and J is TRBJ2-7; 10 bases align to TRBD1. CDR1 LNHNV and CDR2 YYDKDF come from the germline V gene (reference sequence). The CDR3 sequence is 16 residues long. V lost 0 bases, J lost 1 base, and 3 bases stayed unmatched. CDR3 loop: CATSRDRGQGSYEQYF. CDR3 coding DNA: TGTGCCACCAGCAGAGATAGGGGACAGGGGTCCTACGAGCAGTACTTC. The full variable domain, with the rest looked up from reference TRBV15 and TRBJ2-7, is DAMVIQNPRYQVTQFGKPVTLSCSQTLNHNVMYWYQQKSSQAPKLLFHYYDKDFNNEADTPDNFQSRRPNTSFCFLDIRSPGLGDTAMYLCATSRDRGQGSYEQYFGPGTRLTVT.

This clonotype has just a few counts. The rearrangement links TRBV7-2 to TRBJ2-3; no clear D gene. The CDR3 runs to 15 residues. CDR1 SGHTA and CDR2 FQGNSA come from the germline V gene. Trimming took 1 base from V and 1 from J, leaving 9 bases between them. The CDR3 bases are TGTGCCAGCAGCTTAGTCGTACAGCGCACAGATACGCAGTATTTT. It encodes CASSLVVQRTDTQYF.

This clonotype showed up just a few times. The chain is built from TRBV21-1 and TRBJ2-3; TRBD2, the table's D call, lacks a check against the DNA. TRBV21-1 is a pseudogene locus. The CDR3 contains 15 residues. This CDR3 reads CASTAEGAGTDTQYF. CDR3 DNA: TGTGCCAGCACTGCGGAGGGGGCTGGCACAGATACGCAGTATTTT.

The sample holds many counts of this clonotype. This chain connects TRBV12-3 or TRBV12-4 to TRBJ2-1; 9 nucleotides agree with TRBD1. This CDR3 is built from 15 residues. After removal of 6 bases from V and 5 bases from J, the junction contained 8 bases not matched to a gene. The CDR3 sequence: CASSPRDRAHNEQFF. As DNA, the CDR3 is TGTGCCAGCAGCCCCCGGGACAGGGCCCACAATGAGCAGTTCTTC.

The rearrangement uses TRBV4-1 and TRBJ1-1; weak D call: TRBD1 (5 bases). Germline CDR1 is MGHRA and CDR2 is YSYEKL. With 0 bases removed from V and 6 bases from J, the gap between germline ends came to 14 bases. CDR3 size: 15 residues. The CDR3 DNA sequence: TGCGCCAGCAGCCAAGAGAGGGGCCTAGGCGCTGAAGCTTTCTTT. Translated, it gives CASSQERGLGAEAFF.

The chain has TRBV27 and TRBJ1-1, with TRBD1 as a possible D gene (5 bases). Germline V CDR1 and CDR2: MNHEY, SMNVEV (reference sequence). The CDR3 length is 15 residues. The V end lost 1 base, the J end lost 4 bases, and 13 bases lay between the germline ends. This chain's CDR3 is CASSLFGGGGTEAFF. DNA for the CDR3: TGTGCCAGCAGTTTATTTGGGGGTGGGGGCACTGAAGCTTTCTTT.

This clonotype was seen a few times. The rearrangement links TRBV7-8 to TRBJ1-2; 7 positions match TRBD1. With V trimmed by 5 bases and J by 8 bases, 14 bases remained unmatched. The CDR3 loop spans 15 amino acids. Looked up from germline, CDR1 is SGHVS and CDR2 is FQNEAQ. The CDR3, as DNA: TGTGCCAGCAGCATAGAACAGGGGCCCTTATCGGGCTACACCTTC. Translated: CASSIEQGPLSGYTF.

This chain connects TRBV2 to TRBJ2-1; 7 bases agree with TRBD1. CDR3 length: 11 amino acids. With V trimmed by 8 bases and J by 15 bases, 10 bases remained unmatched. The germline gives CDR1 SNHLY, CDR2 FYNNEI. CDR3 sequence: CASGRTGFGFF. CDR3 DNA: TGTGCCAGCGGTAGGACAGGTTTTGGGTTCTTC.

This clonotype was picked up a small number of times. The V gene is TRBV20-1, the J gene TRBJ2-6; D is unresolved. This CDR3 has 14 amino acids. The germline CDR1 and CDR2 sequences are DFQATT and SNEGSKA (reference sequence). Trimming pared 3 bases from V and 1 base from J, leaving 7 bases between. DNA for the CDR3: TGCAGTGCTAGGTTAGGGTCTGGGGCCAACGTCCTGACTTTC. It is translated as CSARLGSGANVLTF.

The gene calls are TRBV7-2 and TRBJ1-2; no firm D call. CDR1 is SGHTA, CDR2 FQGNSA, per germline. V was trimmed by 5 bases and J by 1 base, leaving 8 bases between them. The CDR3 is 13 amino acids. The CDR3 DNA reads as TGTGCCAGCAGCCGACGGTTTAACTATGGCTACACCTTC. Residues: CASSRRFNYGYTF.

This chain uses TRBV4-1 with TRBJ1-2; D may be TRBD1 (5 bases). V lost 0 bases, J lost 3 bases, and 11 bases lay in between. Germline assignment: CDR1 MGHRA and CDR2 YSYEKL. This CDR3 spans 15 amino acids. As DNA, the CDR3 is TGCGCCAGCAGCCAAGAAGCGGGGCCGGACTATGGCTACACCTTC. This sequence encodes CASSQEAGPDYGYTF.

The rearrangement links TRBV4-1 to TRBJ2-5, with 10 bases lining up with TRBD1. Germline-derived CDR1 and CDR2 are MGHRA and YSYEKL. The CDR3 totals 16 residues. V trimming: 1 base; J trimming: 11 bases; junction bases outside the gene matches: 13. The DNA for the CDR3 is TGCGCCAGCAGCCAAGTGGTCGGGGACAGGGGTTATGAGCAGTACTTC. This gives the protein CASSQVVGDRGYEQYF.

This sequence joins TRBV18 and TRBJ2-4, with D tentatively TRBD1 or TRBD2 (5 bases each). The DNA end lines up better with TRBJ2-5; the J call may be wrong. Germline-derived CDR1 and CDR2 are KGHSH and LQKENI. This CDR3 is 15 amino acids long. The CDR3 is CASSPRGLGEETQYF. The CDR3 DNA follows: TGTGCCAGCTCACCGAGGGGCCTCGGGGAAGAGACCCAGTACTTC.

This clonotype occurred once. CDR3 sequence reads: CAISEFEGSTYNSPLHF. The CDR3 nucleotides are TGTGCCATCAGTGAGTTTGAGGGATCCACGTATAATTCACCCCTCCACTTT. The V gene is TRBV10-3, the J gene TRBJ1-6; D is unclear. This CDR3 has 17 residues. The germline V and J ends were trimmed by 1 base and 4 bases, with 14 bases remaining between them. Germline V CDR1 and CDR2: ENHRY, SYGVKD.

This clonotype was seen only a few times. The gene calls are TRBV20-1 and TRBJ2-3; 7 nucleotides match TRBD1. V lost 6 bases, J lost 6 bases, and 9 bases stayed unmatched. The CDR3 totals 13 residues. Germline V gives CDR1 DFQATT, CDR2 SNEGSKA (reference sequence). The CDR3 here is CSARQGMMDTQYF. CDR3 nucleotides: TGCAGTGCCCGACAGGGTATGATGGATACGCAGTATTTT.

The chain is built from TRBV18 and TRBJ2-3; 7 bases match TRBD1. The CDR3 contains 15 residues. V gave up 3 bases and J gave up 3 bases; unmatched junction bases: 6. The germline V gene encodes CDR1 KGHSH and CDR2 LQKENI. CDR3 sequence reads: CASSPATGSTDTQYF. The CDR3, as DNA: TGTGCCAGCTCACCGGCGACAGGGAGTACAGATACGCAGTATTTT. Based on the CDR3 plus reference TRBV18 and TRBJ2-3, the full variable domain is NAGVMQNPRHLVRRRGQEARLRCSPMKGHSHVYWYRQLPEEGLKFMVYLQKENIIDESGMPKERFSAEFPKEGPSILRIQQVVRGDSAAYFCASSPATGSTDTQYFGPGTRLTVL.